The T cell receptor beta chain described here comes from a study of T cell repertoires in cytomegalovirus infection. To note about this clonotype: As yet, its antigen is unknown.

TCRdb re-called the reads through MiXCR, storing one row per CDR3 protein. The sample includes a few hundred thousand distinct CDR3 sequences, more than 30% seen only once; the top ten take roughly a sixth. The origin of this receptor is a human donor in good health (CMV status not recorded). Some clones in this sample may be carry-over from other donors' samples. The source material was cultured PBMCs, sampled from culture after CMV antigen stimulation.

CDR3 residues: CASSYSAGGNSPLHF. In nucleotides, the CDR3 is TGTGCCAGCAGTTACTCGGCAGGCGGGAATTCACCCCTCCACTTT. This chain connects TRBV6-5 to TRBJ1-6; D is ambiguous. In germline, CDR1 is MNHEY, CDR2 SVGAGI. V was clipped by 0 bases and J by 7 bases, with 10 bases between them. This CDR3 region has 15 residues.